What follows are 24 T cell receptor beta chains derived from one specimen sequenced in a study of shared clonotypes between healthy human individuals. Sequencing was performed with immunoSEQ multiplex PCR; in TCRdb, only in-frame clones are kept and a portion is missing. The sample consists of millions of clones, 90% to 95% of them appearing once. Sequenced input: naive CD4+ T cells sorted from blood. The subset here: CD45RA+ positively selected. The receptors were gathered from a man younger than 30 in good health.

V and J are TRBV6-1 and TRBJ1-2; D is unresolved. CDR1 MNHNS and CDR2 SASEGT come from the germline V gene. The CDR3 has 16 amino acids. V was cut by 0 bases and J by 4 bases, with 15 bases left in between. CDR3: CASSEARSLGSYGYTF. CDR3 nucleotides: TGTGCCAGCAGTGAAGCCCGTTCTTTGGGGTCCTATGGCTACACCTTC.

V usage is TRBV27 and J usage is TRBJ2-7, with D uncertain. The germline gives CDR1 MNHEY, CDR2 SMNVEV (reference sequence). The V end was cut by 7 bases, the J end by 0 bases, with 10 bases between. The CDR3 has 13 residues. The CDR3 region has the DNA TGTGCCAGCAAGTTTTCAAGCTCCTACGAGCAGTACTTC. Translated, it gives CASKFSSSYEQYF.

The chain has TRBV30 and TRBJ2-2, with 7 positions matching TRBD1. This CDR3 spans 14 amino acids. Germline V gives CDR1 GTSNPN, CDR2 SVGIG (reference sequence). Trimming took 2 bases from V and 4 from J; bases not matched to a gene: 4. The CDR3 region is CAWSQTGRTGELFF. The CDR3 nucleotides read TGTGCCTGGAGTCAGACAGGGCGCACCGGGGAGCTGTTTTTT.

The genes are TRBV7-2 and TRBJ2-7; possible D gene TRBD1, 5 bases. The germline CDR1 and CDR2 sequences are SGHTA and FQGNSA. The CDR3 is 14 residues long. V dropped 1 base and J dropped 2 bases, with 9 bases sitting between them. The CDR3 nucleotides read TGTGCCAGCAGCTTAGGGGGCCCAGCCTACGAGCAGTACTTC. Translation: CASSLGGPAYEQYF.

V is TRBV7-2 and J is TRBJ2-3; the D is unclear. Germline V CDR1 and CDR2: SGHTA, FQGNSA. The CDR3 length is 15 residues. Trimming took off 1 base at V and 2 bases at J, with 10 bases between the two ends. This chain's CDR3 is CASSLVGPNTDTQYF. CDR3 coding DNA: TGTGCCAGCAGCTTAGTCGGACCTAACACAGATACGCAGTATTTT.

The V gene is TRBV5-6, the J gene TRBJ2-3, with unresolved D. Per the germline V gene, CDR1 is SGHDT and CDR2 is YYEEEE. The CDR3 is 13 residues long. V lost 1 base, J lost 4 bases, and 7 bases lay in between. In DNA, the CDR3 is TGTGCCAGCAGCTTGCAGTGGGCAGATACGCAGTATTTT. Its translation: CASSLQWADTQYF. The full variable domain, completed using reference TRBV5-6 and TRBJ2-3, is DAGVTQSPTHLIKTRGQQVTLRCSPKSGHDTVSWYQQALGQGPQFIFQYYEEEERQRGNFPDRFSGHQFPNYSSELNVNALLLGDSALYLCASSLQWADTQYFGPGTRLTVL.

As to this clone: Other DNA sequences in this specimen translate into the identical CDR3. The chain combines TRBV5-1 with TRBJ2-5; weak D call: TRBD2 (5 bases). The V end was cut by 4 bases, the J end by 4 bases, with 14 bases between. The CDR3 sequence is 14 residues long. Germline V lookup: CDR1 SGHRS, CDR2 YFSETQ. In DNA, the CDR3 is TGCGCCAGCAGCCTCGACTCCCGGGGAGAGACCCAGTACTTC. Translation gives CASSLDSRGETQYF.

The chain carries TRBV7-2 and TRBJ2-1, with D maybe TRBD2 (7 bases). Between the trimmed V and J ends, which lost 4 bases and 5 bases, there was a span of 15 bases. The germline CDR1 and CDR2 sequences are SGHTA and FQGNSA. The CDR3 is 15 amino acids. The CDR3 here is CASSSAAGAHNEQFF. In nucleotides, the CDR3 is TGTGCCAGCAGCTCTGCGGCGGGGGCCCACAATGAGCAGTTCTTC.

The chain uses TRBV5-1 and TRBJ1-4; 7 nucleotides match TRBD1. This CDR3 region has 19 residues. Germline lookup yields CDR1 SGHRS and CDR2 YFSETQ. Trimming at V came to 4 bases and at J to 3 bases, leaving 18 bases not matched to a gene. This CDR3 reads CASSPRGQQGNRANEKLFF. The CDR3 DNA reads as TGCGCCAGCAGCCCCAGGGGACAACAGGGGAATAGAGCTAATGAAAAACTGTTTTTT.

J is TRBJ2-1 and V is TRBV5-4, with D perhaps being TRBD1 or TRBD2 (5 bases each). The CDR3 runs to 15 residues. Germline V gives CDR1 SGHNT, CDR2 YYREEE (reference sequence). Between the trimmed V and J ends, which lost 7 bases and 0 bases, there was a span of 14 bases. As DNA, the CDR3 is TGTGCCAGCGGCGTGGAGAGGGGCTCCTACAATGAGCAGTTCTTC. Translation gives CASGVERGSYNEQFF.

V gene TRBV5-3 combines with J gene TRBJ2-4, with D unclear. TRBV5-3 falls under the ORF class, with uncertain function. The length of the CDR3 is 16 residues. Trimming pared 0 bases from V and 1 base from J, leaving 11 bases between. The CDR3 sequence: CARSLAWPSAKNIQYF. CDR3 DNA: TGTGCCAGAAGCTTGGCCTGGCCGAGCGCCAAAAACATTCAGTACTTC.

This chain uses TRBV2 with TRBJ1-3; TRBD1 matches 7 bases. V was clipped by 6 bases and J by 0 bases; unmatched bases: 2. The germline gives CDR1 SNHLY, CDR2 FYNNEI. CDR3 length: 14 amino acids. As DNA, the CDR3 is TGTGCCAGCAGCGACAGGGCCTCTGGAAACACCATATATTTT. Translation: CASSDRASGNTIYF. The full variable domain, with the rest looked up from reference TRBV2 and TRBJ1-3, is EPEVTQTPSHQVTQMGQEVILRCVPISNHLYFYWYRQILGQKVEFLVSFYNNEISEKSEIFDDQFSVERPDGSNFTLKIRSTKLEDSAMYFCASSDRASGNTIYFGEGSWLTVV.

The genes are TRBV5-4 and TRBJ2-1; 8 bases align to TRBD2. Germline values: CDR1 SGHNT, CDR2 YYREEE (reference sequence). J gave up 3 bases and V 0 bases, and 2 bases lay outside the gene matches. The CDR3 spans 15 residues. This chain's CDR3 is CASSLDTSGYNEQFF. The CDR3, as DNA: TGTGCCAGCAGCTTGGATACTAGCGGCTACAATGAGCAGTTCTTC.

The gene calls are TRBV6-5 and TRBJ1-1; D gene ambiguous. Trimming removed 10 bases at V and 3 bases at J, with 18 bases between. Germline V gene sequence: CDR1 MNHEY, CDR2 SVGAGI. The CDR3 totals 14 residues. In DNA form, the CDR3 reads TGTGCCACAATATCGGACCGTGGGGACACTGAAGCTTTCTTT. Amino acids: CATISDRGDTEAFF.

The chain uses TRBV28 and TRBJ1-2; D is possibly TRBD1 (5 bases). The CDR3 runs 15 residues. Germline CDR1 MDHEN, CDR2 SYDVKM. Trimming removed 4 bases at V and 6 bases at J, with 18 bases between. The CDR3 spells CASSSPPGDGHGYTF. The CDR3 DNA reads TGTGCCAGCAGTTCCCCTCCCGGGGACGGTCATGGCTACACCTTC.

This clone was picked up a small number of times. Other nucleotide sequences in the sample specify the same CDR3. The chain joins TRBV10-3 to TRBJ1-5; TRBD1 agrees at 7 bases. The CDR3 extends over 12 amino acids. Germline assignment: CDR1 ENHRY and CDR2 SYGVKD. Losses at the gene ends were 8 bases for V and 2 bases for J; bases not matched to a gene: 0. The CDR3 reads CAIGTGNQPQHF. CDR3 bases: TGTGCCATCGGGACAGGCAATCAGCCCCAGCATTTT.

CDR3 sequence reads: CASSFNEFTDTQYF. CDR3 DNA: TGCGCCAGCAGCTTTAATGAATTCACAGATACGCAGTATTTT. V usage is TRBV5-1 and J usage is TRBJ2-3; unclear D gene. The CDR3 runs 14 residues. Germline CDR1 is SGHRS and CDR2 is YFSETQ. With 2 bases removed from V and 2 bases from J, the gap between germline ends came to 9 bases.

This chain connects TRBV18 to TRBJ2-4; D uncertain. V lost 0 bases and J 0 bases, leaving 6 bases between the germline ends. The CDR3 sequence is 15 residues long. Germline V lookup: CDR1 KGHSH, CDR2 LQKENI. The CDR3 DNA reads TGTGCCAGCTCACCACCAGGGAAAGCCAAAAACATTCAGTACTTC. Protein product: CASSPPGKAKNIQYF.

As to this clone: The same CDR3 arises from other DNA sequences in this sample as well. The chain couples TRBV25-1 to TRBJ2-5; D remains ambiguous. This CDR3 is built from 14 residues. V lost 3 bases and J lost 1, with 9 bases in between. The germline gives CDR1 MGHDK, CDR2 SYGVNS. CDR3 nucleotide sequence: TGTGCCAGCAGTGAGAGGTCATTCCAAGAGACCCAGTACTTC. This translates into CASSERSFQETQYF.

The chain has TRBV6-5 and TRBJ2-7; 11 bases line up with TRBD2. The trim removed 5 bases at V and 3 bases at J, leaving 6 bases unmatched. The CDR3 covers 15 residues. Germline CDR1 reads MNHEY; CDR2 reads SVGAGI. The chain's CDR3 is CASSKPGLADYEQYF. In nucleotides, the CDR3 is TGTGCCAGCAGTAAACCGGGACTAGCGGACTACGAGCAGTACTTC.

This clone has only one observation. In nucleotides, the CDR3 is TGTGCCAGCAGTGAGTTAGGGGCTTTCTTT. Translating gives CASSELGAFF. The chain uses TRBV6-1 and TRBJ1-1; no reliable D call. Germline-derived CDR1 and CDR2 are MNHNS and SASEGT. V was pared by 3 bases and J by 11 bases, with 7 bases between. This CDR3 contains 10 residues.

This chain uses TRBV30 with TRBJ1-2; the D gene is possibly TRBD1 (5 bases). Trimming took off 5 bases at V and 8 bases at J, with 15 bases between the two ends. This CDR3 has 12 residues. Germline V gives CDR1 GTSNPN, CDR2 SVGIG (reference sequence). Written as DNA, the CDR3 is TGTGCCTGGTCCGCAGGGATACGAGGCTACACCTTC. Encoded protein: CAWSAGIRGYTF.

V and J are TRBV2 and TRBJ1-6; unclear D gene. Trimming pared 7 bases from V and 0 bases from J, leaving 10 bases between. This CDR3 has 15 amino acids. Germline V gene sequence: CDR1 SNHLY, CDR2 FYNNEI. The CDR3 region is CASIGQSSYNSPLHF. The CDR3 DNA sequence: TGTGCCAGCATTGGGCAGAGCTCCTATAATTCACCCCTCCACTTT.

In nucleotides, the CDR3 is TGTGCCAGCTCTGGGGTCAGTAACACTGAAGCTTTCTTT. It yields the protein CASSGVSNTEAFF. The chain joins TRBV2 to TRBJ1-1; D gene unclear. Germline-derived CDR1 and CDR2 are SNHLY and FYNNEI. V shed 8 bases and J shed 2 bases, with 12 bases lying between them. This CDR3 has 13 amino acids. Together with reference TRBV2 and TRBJ1-1, the CDR3 gives the full variable domain: EPEVTQTPSHQVTQMGQEVILRCVPISNHLYFYWYRQILGQKVEFLVSFYNNEISEKSEIFDDQFSVERPDGSNFTLKIRSTKLEDSAMYFCASSGVSNTEAFFGQGTRLTVV.